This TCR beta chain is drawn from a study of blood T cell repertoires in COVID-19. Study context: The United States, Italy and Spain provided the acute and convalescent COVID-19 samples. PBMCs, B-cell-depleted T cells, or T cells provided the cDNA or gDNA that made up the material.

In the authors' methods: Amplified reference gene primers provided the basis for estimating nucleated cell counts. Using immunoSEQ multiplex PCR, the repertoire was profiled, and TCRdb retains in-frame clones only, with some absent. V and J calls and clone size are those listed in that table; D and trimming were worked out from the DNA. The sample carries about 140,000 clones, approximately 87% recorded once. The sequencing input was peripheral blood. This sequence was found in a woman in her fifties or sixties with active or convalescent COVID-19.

CDR3 in DNA: TGTGCCAGCAGCTTCGGGGAGGGGGCTGGAAACACCATATATTTT. It is translated as CASSFGEGAGNTIYF. V usage is TRBV7-2 and J usage is TRBJ1-3; TRBD1 might be the D (6 bases). This CDR3 contains 15 residues. The V end lost 3 bases, the J end lost 2 bases, and 11 bases lay between the germline ends. CDR1 is SGHTA, CDR2 FQGNSA, per germline.